This entry lists 14 T cell receptor beta chains sequenced from one sample in a study of OX40 agonist ivuxolimab in advanced cancers. The protocol used for the library was the immunoSEQ multiplex PCR assay. Entries here come from immuneACCESS through TCRdb and include only in-frame sequences with V and J called. Some clones fail to appear in such tables; in the studies checked, an unresolved V gene covers under half of the shortfall, and the cause of the remainder is unknown. Recorded for this sample are roughly 71,000 clones; roughly 88% of them occurred a single time. About 1.6% of the sample lies in the top ten. This material consisted of CD4+ or CD8+ T cells sorted from blood, taken in a trial of the OX40 agonist ivuxolimab. These receptors were collected from an adult with an advanced solid tumor such as melanoma, head and neck, liver or kidney cancer.

The chain couples TRBV28 to TRBJ1-5, with D uncertain. Per germline, CDR1 MDHEN and CDR2 SYDVKM. There are 13 residues in the CDR3. Trimming left V 7 bases short and J 2 bases short, with 9 bases between. The CDR3 sequence: CASTRLGNQPQHF. The CDR3 bases are TGTGCCAGCACACGTTTGGGCAATCAGCCCCAGCATTTT.

The J gene is TRBJ2-3, the V gene TRBV27, with TRBD2 identical over 9 bases. The CDR3 is 14 residues long. Germline CDR1 is MNHEY and CDR2 is SMNVEV (reference sequence). J gave up 5 bases and V 3 bases, and 3 bases lay outside the gene matches. The CDR3 loop is CASSFASGIDTQYF. Here the CDR3 DNA reads TGTGCCAGCAGTTTCGCTAGCGGGATAGATACGCAGTATTTT.

The chain combines TRBV9 with TRBJ2-3; D not certain. This CDR3 is built from 13 residues. V was trimmed by 0 bases and J by 4 bases, leaving 6 bases between them. The germline gives CDR1 SGDLS, CDR2 YYNGEE. For the CDR3, the DNA is TGTGCCAGCAGCGTAGATGCGCCAGATACGCAGTATTTT. Its protein is CASSVDAPDTQYF. Full variable domain (outside the CDR3, taken from reference TRBV9 and TRBJ2-3): DSGVTQTPKHLITATGQRVTLRCSPRSGDLSVYWYQQSLDQGLQFLIQYYNGEERAKGNILERFSAQQFPDLHSELNLSSLELGDSALYFCASSVDAPDTQYFGPGTRLTVL.

The chain employs TRBV7-6 and TRBJ2-3; 9 positions agree with TRBD2. The germline V gene encodes CDR1 SGHVS and CDR2 FNYEAQ. V dropped 1 base and J dropped 1; count of bases not matched to a gene: 0. CDR3 length: 15 amino acids. This CDR3 reads CASSLGTSGTDTQYF. CDR3 DNA: TGTGCCAGCAGCTTAGGGACTAGCGGCACAGATACGCAGTATTTT. The variable domain in full, completed from reference TRBV7-6 and TRBJ2-3, reads GAGVSQSPRYKVTKRGQDVALRCDPISGHVSLYWYRQALGQGPEFLTYFNYEAQQDKSGLPNDRFSAERPEGSISTLTIQRTEQRDSAMYRCASSLGTSGTDTQYFGPGTRLTVL.

This clone was detected a few times. The V call is TRBV5-4, the J call TRBJ1-2, with D maybe TRBD1 (6 bases). Trimming left V 3 bases short and J 3 bases short, with 15 bases between. Germline CDR1 SGHNT, CDR2 YYREEE (reference sequence). The CDR3 loop spans 15 amino acids. The CDR3 loop reads CASSSRQARDYGYTF. Here the CDR3 DNA reads TGTGCCAGCAGCTCCCGACAGGCGAGAGACTATGGCTACACCTTC. Together with reference TRBV5-4 and TRBJ1-2, the CDR3 gives the full variable domain: ETGVTQSPTHLIKTRGQQVTLRCSSQSGHNTVSWYQQALGQGPQFIFQYYREEENGRGNFPPRFSGLQFPNYSSELNVNALELDDSALYLCASSSRQARDYGYTFGSGTRLTVV.

The rearrangement joins TRBV11-2 to TRBJ1-4, with a tentative D call TRBD1 (5 bases). CDR1 and CDR2 from the germline V gene are SGHAT and FQNNGV. V was pared by 5 bases and J by 3 bases, with 19 bases between. The CDR3 sequence is 17 residues long. This CDR3 is CASSVTGVGPSNEKLFF. CDR3 in DNA: TGTGCCAGCAGCGTTACGGGGGTGGGACCTTCTAATGAAAAACTGTTTTTT.

The genes are TRBV5-1 and TRBJ1-1; D is unresolved. The length of the CDR3 is 13 residues. CDR1 and CDR2 from the germline V gene are SGHRS and YFSETQ. V was pared by 0 bases and J by 0 bases, with 3 bases between. This chain's CDR3 is CASSLVVNTEAFF. The CDR3 coding sequence is TGCGCCAGCAGCTTGGTAGTGAACACTGAAGCTTTCTTT.

The J gene is TRBJ1-2, the V gene TRBV5-1, with D uncertain. CDR1 and CDR2 from the germline V gene are SGHRS and YFSETQ. This CDR3 has 13 residues. V lost 0 bases and J lost 8, with 11 bases in between. CDR3 DNA sequence: TGCGCCAGCAGCTTGGAGGTCGGGGTCGGCTACACCTTC. This translates into CASSLEVGVGYTF. The full variable domain, completed using reference TRBV5-1 and TRBJ1-2, is KAGVTQTPRYLIKTRGQQVTLSCSPISGHRSVSWYQQTPGQGLQFLFEYFSETQRNKGNFPGRFSGRQFSNSRSEMNVSTLELGDSALYLCASSLEVGVGYTFGSGTRLTVV.

This clone was counted once. This rearrangement joins TRBV7-2 to TRBJ1-1, with a possible D match to TRBD1 (6 bases). CDR3 length equals 14 residues. Germline V gene data show CDR1 as SGHTA and CDR2 as FQGNSA. V was shortened by 3 bases and J by 1 base, with 9 bases between the two germline ends. The CDR3 sequence: CASSLGHANTEAFF. CDR3 coding DNA: TGTGCCAGCAGCTTGGGACACGCGAACACTGAAGCTTTCTTT.

The chain is built from TRBV7-9 and TRBJ2-7; TRBD1 might be the D (5 bases). The germline V and J ends were trimmed by 2 bases and 2 bases, with 10 bases remaining between them. Per the germline V gene, CDR1 is SEHNR and CDR2 is FQNEAQ (reference sequence). The CDR3 has 14 residues. Here the CDR3 reads CASSLSRQTYEQYF. CDR3 coding DNA: TGTGCCAGCAGCTTAAGCCGACAGACCTACGAGCAGTACTTC.

The chain couples TRBV5-1 to TRBJ2-5, with 10 positions matching TRBD1. Germline-derived CDR1 and CDR2 are SGHRS and YFSETQ. This CDR3 is 16 amino acids long. Losses at the gene ends were 4 bases for V and 7 bases for J; bases not matched to a gene: 13. CDR3 bases: TGCGCCAGCAGCCCCAGCGGTGGGGACAGGGGAGGGACCCAGTACTTC. This translates into CASSPSGGDRGGTQYF.

The rearrangement links TRBV28 to TRBJ1-4, with 8 nucleotides matching TRBD1. From germline, CDR1 is MDHEN and CDR2 SYDVKM. The length of the CDR3 is 14 residues. Trimming at V came to 6 bases and at J to 7 bases, leaving 7 bases not matched to a gene. The CDR3 nucleotides are TGTGCCAGCAGATCCCCTGACAGGGGTGAAAAACTGTTTTTT. Protein sequence: CASRSPDRGEKLFF. The full variable domain, completed using reference TRBV28 and TRBJ1-4, is DVKVTQSSRYLVKRTGEKVFLECVQDMDHENMFWYRQDPGLGLRLIYFSYDVKMKEKGDIPEGYSVSREKKERFSLILESASTNQTSMYLCASRSPDRGEKLFFGSGTQLSVL.

The V gene is TRBV12-5, the J gene TRBJ1-5; D remains unclear. Deletions cut 0 bases from V and 0 bases from J, with 21 bases between. Germline assignment: CDR1 LGHNT and CDR2 FRNRAP. This CDR3 contains 20 residues. This CDR3 reads CASGLVHLTSMVYSNQPQHF. The CDR3 DNA sequence: TGTGCTAGTGGTTTGGTACACTTGACGTCCATGGTCTATAGCAATCAGCCCCAGCATTTT. The full variable domain, in which reference TRBV12-5 and TRBJ1-5 provide the parts outside the CDR3, is DARVTQTPRHKVTEMGQEVTMRCQPILGHNTVFWYRQTMMQGLELLAYFRNRAPLDDSGMPKDRFSAEMPDATLATLKIQPSEPRDSAVYFCASGLVHLTSMVYSNQPQHFGDGTRLSIL.

V gene TRBV5-4 combines with J gene TRBJ2-1, with a tentative D call TRBD1 (5 bases). The V gene's germline CDR1 is SGHNT and CDR2 YYREEE (reference sequence). Trimming removed 4 bases from V and 0 bases from J, with 14 bases in between. The CDR3 loop spans 16 amino acids. The CDR3 protein is CASSQMTASSYNEQFF. In DNA form, the CDR3 reads TGTGCCAGCAGCCAGATGACAGCTTCCTCCTACAATGAGCAGTTCTTC.